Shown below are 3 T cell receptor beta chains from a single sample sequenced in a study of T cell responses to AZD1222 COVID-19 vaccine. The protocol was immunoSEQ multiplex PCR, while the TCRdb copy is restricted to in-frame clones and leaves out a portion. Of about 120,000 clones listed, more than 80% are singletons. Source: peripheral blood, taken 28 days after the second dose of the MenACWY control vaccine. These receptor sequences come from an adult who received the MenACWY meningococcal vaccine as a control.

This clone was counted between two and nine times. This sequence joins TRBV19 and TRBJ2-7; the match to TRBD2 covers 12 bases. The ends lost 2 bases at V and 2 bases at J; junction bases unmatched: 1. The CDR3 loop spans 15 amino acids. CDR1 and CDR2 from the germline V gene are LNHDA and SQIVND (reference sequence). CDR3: CASSILAGGPYEQYF. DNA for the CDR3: TGTGCCAGTAGTATACTAGCGGGAGGGCCCTACGAGCAGTACTTC.

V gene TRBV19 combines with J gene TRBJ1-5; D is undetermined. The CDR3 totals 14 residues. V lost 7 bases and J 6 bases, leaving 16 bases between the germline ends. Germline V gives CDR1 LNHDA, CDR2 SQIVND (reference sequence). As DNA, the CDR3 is TGTGCCAGTACCAGCTCCGGTGGTATTCAGCCCCAGCATTTT. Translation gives CASTSSGGIQPQHF.

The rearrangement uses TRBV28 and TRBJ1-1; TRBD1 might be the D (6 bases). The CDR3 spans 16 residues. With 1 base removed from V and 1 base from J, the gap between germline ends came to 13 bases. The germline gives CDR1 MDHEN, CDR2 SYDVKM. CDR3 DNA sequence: TGTGCCAGCAGTTTATCCCCAGGGGTCCAGAACACTGAAGCTTTCTTT. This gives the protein CASSLSPGVQNTEAFF.